Following are 30 T cell receptor beta chains from one sample sequenced in a study of shared clonotypes between healthy human individuals. TCRdb's copy holds only in-frame clones and misses some; the assay was immunoSEQ multiplex PCR. The sample carries over a million clones, 95% to 99% recorded once. Material: naive CD4+ T cells sorted from blood. Subset meaning: CD45RA+ positively selected. The receptors were gathered from a man aged 25-45 years in good health.

The chain recombines TRBV6-1 with TRBJ2-1; the D gene is possibly TRBD2 (5 bases). This CDR3 has 12 residues. The germline CDR1 and CDR2 sequences are MNHNS and SASEGT. Trimming pared 8 bases from V and 5 bases from J, leaving 10 bases between. Written as DNA, the CDR3 is TGTGCCAGCGGGAGTGTCAACAATGAGCAGTTCTTC. It codes for CASGSVNNEQFF.

The chain joins TRBV2 to TRBJ2-7; 9 bases agree with TRBD1. V lost 7 bases and J lost 7; bases outside the gene matches: 11. CDR1 and CDR2 from the germline V gene are SNHLY and FYNNEI. This CDR3 has 14 amino acids. The CDR3 loop is CASTEGTGYEEQYF. The CDR3 coding sequence is TGTGCCAGCACCGAGGGGACAGGGTACGAGGAGCAGTACTTC.

This chain connects TRBV4-1 to TRBJ2-3; the D gene could be TRBD1 or TRBD2 (5 bases each). The V gene lost 4 bases and the J gene lost 0 bases, with 5 bases spanning the gap. The V gene's germline CDR1 is MGHRA and CDR2 YSYEKL. This CDR3 is 13 amino acids long. The chain's CDR3 is CASSRDSTDTQYF. The CDR3 DNA follows: TGCGCCAGCAGCCGGGACAGCACAGATACGCAGTATTTT.

CDR3 residues: CASSFLGAADNEKLFF. The CDR3 coding sequence is TGTGCCAGCAGTTTTTTAGGGGCGGCAGACAATGAAAAACTGTTTTTT. This chain uses TRBV28 with TRBJ1-4, with D perhaps matching TRBD1 (5 bases). This CDR3 is 16 amino acids long. Germline CDR1 is MDHEN and CDR2 is SYDVKM. Trimming stripped 3 bases from V and 5 bases from J, with 16 bases between.

The chain couples TRBV7-2 to TRBJ2-5, with D perhaps matching TRBD1 or TRBD2 (5 bases each). This CDR3 is 15 amino acids long. V lost 5 bases and J lost 5, with 18 bases in between. CDR1 and CDR2 from the germline V gene are SGHTA and FQGNSA. DNA of the CDR3: TGTGCCAGCAGCCCTCAACCGGGACGCCCGGAGACCCAGTACTTC. It yields the protein CASSPQPGRPETQYF.

The chain has TRBV5-5 and TRBJ2-7; TRBD1 is a possible D gene (6 bases). The CDR3 is made up of 16 amino acids. Germline-derived CDR1 and CDR2 are SGHKS and YYEKEE (reference sequence). V was trimmed by 4 bases and J by 1 base, leaving 18 bases between them. In DNA form, the CDR3 reads TGTGCCAGCAGCCCCATTCAGGGGACGGAGTCCTACGAGCAGTACTTC. It encodes CASSPIQGTESYEQYF.

CDR3 nucleotide sequence: TGTGCCAGCGGGGCTCGAGGGGCGCCCATCTACGAGCAGTACTTC. Translation gives CASGARGAPIYEQYF. This chain uses TRBV28 with TRBJ2-7, with D possibly being TRBD1 or TRBD2 (5 bases each). Looked up from germline, CDR1 is MDHEN and CDR2 is SYDVKM. V lost 8 bases, J lost 3 bases, and 20 bases lay in between. The CDR3 sequence is 15 residues long. Together with reference TRBV28 and TRBJ2-7, the CDR3 gives the full variable domain: DVKVTQSSRYLVKRTGEKVFLECVQDMDHENMFWYRQDPGLGLRLIYFSYDVKMKEKGDIPEGYSVSREKKERFSLILESASTNQTSMYLCASGARGAPIYEQYFGPGTRLTVT.

The chain combines TRBV27 with TRBJ2-1, with TRBD2 matching 8 bases. The CDR3 totals 15 residues. CDR1 and CDR2 (germline): MNHEY, SMNVEV (reference sequence). The trim removed 7 bases at V and 0 bases at J, leaving 5 bases unmatched. The CDR3 nucleotides are TGTGCCAGCAAGCCCAGCGGGGGCTCCTACAATGAGCAGTTCTTC. Translation: CASKPSGGSYNEQFF.

This sequence joins TRBV11-3 and TRBJ2-2; D is possibly TRBD2 (6 bases). CDR1 is SGHNT, CDR2 YENEEA, per germline. V was clipped by 3 bases and J by 7 bases, with 18 bases between them. CDR3 size: 16 residues. The CDR3 sequence is CASSLFGSPLGGELFF. Written as DNA, the CDR3 is TGTGCCAGCAGCTTGTTCGGGAGCCCGTTGGGCGGGGAGCTGTTTTTT.

This clone was observed once. The chain links TRBV27 to TRBJ2-7; 7 positions agree with TRBD2. Germline V gene sequence: CDR1 MNHEY, CDR2 SMNVEV (reference sequence). V lost 0 bases to trimming and J lost 4 bases; unmatched junction nucleotides: 6. CDR3 length equals 15 residues. The chain's CDR3 is CASSLSPTSVYEQYF. Written as DNA, the CDR3 is TGTGCCAGCAGTTTATCCCCCACTAGCGTTTACGAGCAGTACTTC.

This chain connects TRBV27 to TRBJ2-7; 8 bases agree with TRBD2. CDR1 is MNHEY, CDR2 SMNVEV, per germline (reference sequence). V gave up 8 bases and J gave up 4 bases; unmatched junction bases: 13. CDR3 length equals 15 residues. CDR3 DNA sequence: TGTGCCAGCGGGCCGGGCGGGAGGATTTGGTACGAGCAGTACTTC. Its protein is CASGPGGRIWYEQYF.

This chain links TRBV29-1 with TRBJ1-4; the D gene is possibly TRBD1 (6 bases). Germline CDR1 SQVTM, CDR2 ANQGSEA. This CDR3 is built from 14 residues. Trimming cost V 4 bases and J 7 bases, with 16 bases left between them. In nucleotides, the CDR3 is TGCAGCGTTGCCCGTTCAGGGGAGGTTGAAAAACTGTTTTTT. Translated, it gives CSVARSGEVEKLFF.

The chain carries TRBV28 and TRBJ2-3, with D unresolved. The CDR3 has 15 residues. The V and J ends lost 5 bases and 1 base respectively, with 13 bases between them. The germline V gene encodes CDR1 MDHEN and CDR2 SYDVKM. The CDR3 nucleotides are TGTGCCAGCAGTCCCCCCGGTTGGGGCACAGATACGCAGTATTTT. Translating it yields CASSPPGWGTDTQYF.

CDR3 residues: CASSFSGRGNEQFF. Written as DNA, the CDR3 is TGTGCCAGCAGCTTTAGCGGGAGGGGGAATGAGCAGTTCTTC. This chain joins TRBV11-2 and TRBJ2-1; 11 bases line up with TRBD2. The junction had 2 bases not matched to a gene; V was cut back by 3 bases and J by 7 bases. CDR1 is SGHAT and CDR2 is FQNNGV in the germline V gene. The CDR3 loop spans 14 amino acids.

The rearrangement links TRBV27 to TRBJ2-7; either TRBD1 or TRBD2 may fit D (5 bases each). Trimming cost V 8 bases and J 3 bases, with 14 bases left between them. This CDR3 has 13 amino acids. The germline V gene has CDR1 MNHEY and CDR2 SMNVEV (reference sequence). The DNA for the CDR3 is TGTGCCAGCTCTAAGACAGACTACTACGAGCAGTACTTC. This codes for CASSKTDYYEQYF.

The rearrangement links TRBV5-6 to TRBJ2-5; D tentatively reads TRBD1 or TRBD2 (6 bases each). V was shortened by 4 bases and J by 2 bases, with 18 bases between the two germline ends. Looked up from germline, CDR1 is SGHDT and CDR2 is YYEEEE. The CDR3 has 16 residues. Written as DNA, the CDR3 is TGTGCCAGCAGCGGCGGGGCTCAGGGGATACAAGAGACCCAGTACTTC. Translation: CASSGGAQGIQETQYF.

V and J are TRBV4-2 and TRBJ2-7; 10 nucleotides align to TRBD2. V dropped 1 base and J dropped 6; count of bases not matched to a gene: 6. The CDR3 extends over 15 amino acids. Germline assignment: CDR1 LGHNA and CDR2 YNFKEQ. This chain's CDR3 is CASSQATSGKGEQYF. The CDR3 region has the DNA TGTGCCAGCAGCCAAGCAACTAGCGGGAAAGGCGAGCAGTACTTC.

The rearrangement links TRBV28 to TRBJ2-2, with 8 bases aligning to TRBD2. The germline V gene encodes CDR1 MDHEN and CDR2 SYDVKM. This CDR3 has 14 residues. Losses at the gene ends were 5 bases for V and 8 bases for J; bases not matched to a gene: 7. CDR3 in amino acids: CASSGPGLVGELFF. As DNA, the CDR3 is TGTGCCAGCAGTGGACCGGGACTAGTGGGGGAGCTGTTTTTT. Based on the CDR3 plus reference TRBV28 and TRBJ2-2, the full variable domain is DVKVTQSSRYLVKRTGEKVFLECVQDMDHENMFWYRQDPGLGLRLIYFSYDVKMKEKGDIPEGYSVSREKKERFSLILESASTNQTSMYLCASSGPGLVGELFFGEGSRLTVL.

The table lists this clone with a count of one. The chain combines TRBV7-2 with TRBJ2-1; D gene uncertain. Between the trimmed V and J ends, which lost 4 bases and 4 bases, there was a span of 8 bases. Germline V CDR1 and CDR2: SGHTA, FQGNSA. CDR3 length: 13 amino acids. CDR3 in DNA: TGTGCCAGCAGCTACCGGGTATACAATGAGCAGTTCTTC. Amino acid sequence: CASSYRVYNEQFF. The full variable domain, its missing parts supplied by reference TRBV7-2 and TRBJ2-1, is GAGVSQSPSNKVTEKGKDVELRCDPISGHTALYWYRQSLGQGLEFLIYFQGNSAPDKSGLPSDRFSAERTGGSVSTLTIQRTQQEDSAVYLCASSYRVYNEQFFGPGTRLTVL.

The genes are TRBV21-1 and TRBJ2-5. TRBV21-1 is described as a pseudogene. The CDR3 runs 17 residues. This chain's CDR3 is CASSKAFRGSGGETQYF. In nucleotides, the CDR3 is TGTGCCAGCAGCAAAGCATTTCGGGGTAGTGGGGGAGAGACCCAGTACTTC.

This clone has only one observation. The chain uses TRBV28 and TRBJ1-4, with TRBD1 as a possible D gene (5 bases). Germline V gives CDR1 MDHEN, CDR2 SYDVKM. Deletions cut 6 bases from V and 0 bases from J, with 17 bases between. The CDR3 consists of 17 residues. This CDR3 reads CASSPGGAEATNEKLFF. The CDR3 DNA sequence: TGTGCCAGCAGCCCGGGAGGGGCGGAGGCAACTAATGAAAAACTGTTTTTT. Complete variable domain (other parts from reference TRBV28 and TRBJ1-4): DVKVTQSSRYLVKRTGEKVFLECVQDMDHENMFWYRQDPGLGLRLIYFSYDVKMKEKGDIPEGYSVSREKKERFSLILESASTNQTSMYLCASSPGGAEATNEKLFFGSGTQLSVL.

The rearrangement uses TRBV2 and TRBJ2-1; D remains unclear. Trimming stripped 8 bases from V and 9 bases from J, with 20 bases between. The CDR3 contains 14 residues. Germline V gives CDR1 SNHLY, CDR2 FYNNEI. Here the CDR3 DNA reads TGTGCCAGCGAGCTAGTCATGAGTAGAGGTGAGCAGTTCTTC. Protein product: CASELVMSRGEQFF.

Of note for this clone: A junction end diverges from the germline sequence, so it may reflect a read error. The V gene is TRBV7-7, the J gene TRBJ2-7; 10 nucleotides align to TRBD2. Germline CDR1 is SSHAT and CDR2 is FNYEAQ (reference sequence). This CDR3 is 13 amino acids long. CDR3 sequence (DNA): TGTGCTAGCAGCTTAGGGACTAGCGACGAGCAGTACTTC. Its translation: CASSLGTSDEQYF.

The chain uses TRBV6-5 and TRBJ2-7; tentative D call: TRBD1 (6 bases). V was shortened by 4 bases and J by 6 bases, with 16 bases between the two germline ends. The CDR3 consists of 14 residues. Per the germline V gene, CDR1 is MNHEY and CDR2 is SVGAGI. CDR3 sequence: CASSSVNRDSEQYF. The CDR3 nucleotides read TGTGCCAGCAGTTCCGTGAACAGGGATTCCGAGCAGTACTTC.

The genes are TRBV4-1 and TRBJ1-4; TRBD1 is a possible D gene (5 bases). Trimming removed 3 bases from V and 8 bases from J, with 10 bases in between. CDR3 length: 13 residues. The germline CDR1 and CDR2 sequences are MGHRA and YSYEKL. The CDR3 DNA reads as TGCGCCAGCAGCCAGATGGGGGGGGAAAAACTGTTTTTT. This sequence encodes CASSQMGGEKLFF.

V usage is TRBV6-5 and J usage is TRBJ1-1; D not certain. CDR1 and CDR2 (germline): MNHEY, SVGAGI. Trimming pared 6 bases from V and 4 bases from J, leaving 18 bases between. This CDR3 is built from 15 residues. The CDR3 DNA reads TGTGCCAGCAGCCGCCTAAGACTTGGACCCACTGAAGCTTTCTTT. This translates into CASSRLRLGPTEAFF.

The chain uses TRBV6-1 and TRBJ2-3, with 7 bases aligning to TRBD1. The CDR3 contains 14 residues. Germline V gene lookup returns CDR1 MNHNS and CDR2 SASEGT. V lost 4 bases, J lost 6 bases, and 7 bases stayed unmatched. The CDR3 loop is CASSAGQRIDTQYF. The DNA for the CDR3 is TGTGCCAGCAGTGCGGGACAGAGAATCGATACGCAGTATTTT.

The chain links TRBV29-1 to TRBJ2-3; no clear D. V lost 5 bases and J 0 bases, leaving 9 bases between the germline ends. Germline loops: CDR1 SQVTM, CDR2 ANQGSEA. This CDR3 is 13 amino acids long. The DNA for the CDR3 is TGCAGCGTTTGGCCGTCTAGCACAGATACGCAGTATTTT. It encodes CSVWPSSTDTQYF.

This chain links TRBV9 with TRBJ2-5; 11 bases line up with TRBD2. The CDR3 has 17 amino acids. CDR1 and CDR2 (germline): SGDLS, YYNGEE. V shed 0 bases and J 5 bases; nucleotides not matched to a gene: 9. The CDR3 nucleotides are TGTGCCAGCAGCGTAGACCTAGCGGGAGGTGTTATGGAGACCCAGTACTTC. It encodes CASSVDLAGGVMETQYF.

The chain couples TRBV29-1 to TRBJ2-2, with 10 bases identical to TRBD2. The CDR3 has 16 amino acids. The trim removed 2 bases at V and 7 bases at J, leaving 10 bases unmatched. The germline V gene encodes CDR1 SQVTM and CDR2 ANQGSEA. DNA for the CDR3: TGCAGCGTTGAATTGGCGCTAGCGGGAGAAATCGGGGAGCTGTTTTTT. Protein: CSVELALAGEIGELFF.